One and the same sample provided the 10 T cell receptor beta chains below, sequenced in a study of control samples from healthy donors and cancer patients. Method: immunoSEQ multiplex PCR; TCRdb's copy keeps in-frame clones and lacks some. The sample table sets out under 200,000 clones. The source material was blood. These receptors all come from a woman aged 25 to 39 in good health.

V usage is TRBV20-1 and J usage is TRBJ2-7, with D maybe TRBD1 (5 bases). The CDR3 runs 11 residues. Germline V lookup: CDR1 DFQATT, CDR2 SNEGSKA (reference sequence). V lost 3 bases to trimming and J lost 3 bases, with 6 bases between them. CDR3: CSARDNYEQYF. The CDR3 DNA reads TGCAGTGCTAGGGACAACTACGAGCAGTACTTC.

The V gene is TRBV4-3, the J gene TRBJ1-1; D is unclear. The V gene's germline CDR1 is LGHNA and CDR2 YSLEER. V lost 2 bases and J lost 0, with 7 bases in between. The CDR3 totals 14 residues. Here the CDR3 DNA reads TGCGCCAGCAGCCAATCTCTGATGAACACTGAAGCTTTCTTT. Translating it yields CASSQSLMNTEAFF.

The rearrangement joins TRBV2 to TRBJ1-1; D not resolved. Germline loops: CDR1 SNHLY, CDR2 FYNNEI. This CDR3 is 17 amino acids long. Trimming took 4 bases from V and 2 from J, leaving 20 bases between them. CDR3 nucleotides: TGTGCCAGCAGTGGTCTCTTAAGCGTCGCCGACAACACTGAAGCTTTCTTT. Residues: CASSGLLSVADNTEAFF.

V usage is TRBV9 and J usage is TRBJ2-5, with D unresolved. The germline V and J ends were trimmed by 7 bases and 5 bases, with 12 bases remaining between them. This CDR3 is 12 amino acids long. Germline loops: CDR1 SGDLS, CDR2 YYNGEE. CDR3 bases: TGTGCCAGCCCCTACATGGGGGAGACCCAGTACTTC. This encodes CASPYMGETQYF.

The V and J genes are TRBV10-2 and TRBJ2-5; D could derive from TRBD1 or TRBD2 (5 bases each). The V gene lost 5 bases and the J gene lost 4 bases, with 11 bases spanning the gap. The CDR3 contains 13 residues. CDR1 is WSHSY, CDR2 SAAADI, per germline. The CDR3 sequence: CASSPGGGETQYF. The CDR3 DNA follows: TGCGCCAGCAGTCCGGGTGGGGGAGAGACCCAGTACTTC.

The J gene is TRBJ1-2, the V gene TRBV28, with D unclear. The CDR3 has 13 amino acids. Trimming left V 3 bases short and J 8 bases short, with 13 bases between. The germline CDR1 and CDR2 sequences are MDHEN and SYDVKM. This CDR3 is CASSFHGTQGYTF. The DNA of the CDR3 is TGTGCCAGCAGTTTTCACGGTACTCAGGGCTACACCTTC.

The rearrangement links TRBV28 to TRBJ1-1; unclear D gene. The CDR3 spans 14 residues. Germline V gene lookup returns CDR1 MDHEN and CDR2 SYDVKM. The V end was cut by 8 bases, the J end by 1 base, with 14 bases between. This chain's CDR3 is CASLSGGSNTEAFF. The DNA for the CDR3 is TGTGCCAGCTTGTCCGGAGGCTCGAACACTGAAGCTTTCTTT.

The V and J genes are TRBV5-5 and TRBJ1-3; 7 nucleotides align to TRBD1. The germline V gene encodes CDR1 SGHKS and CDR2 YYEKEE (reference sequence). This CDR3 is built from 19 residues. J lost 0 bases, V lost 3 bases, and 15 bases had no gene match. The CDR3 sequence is CASSYKPGQPSTSGNTIYF. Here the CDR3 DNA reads TGTGCCAGCAGCTACAAACCGGGACAGCCTTCGACCTCTGGAAACACCATATATTTT.

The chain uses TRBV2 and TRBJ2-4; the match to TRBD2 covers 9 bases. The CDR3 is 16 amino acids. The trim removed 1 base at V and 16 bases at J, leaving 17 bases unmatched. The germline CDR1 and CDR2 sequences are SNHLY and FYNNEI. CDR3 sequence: CASSEGVRVRGGLPYF. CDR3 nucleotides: TGTGCCAGCAGTGAAGGTGTTCGGGTGCGGGGGGGCCTTCCTTACTTC.

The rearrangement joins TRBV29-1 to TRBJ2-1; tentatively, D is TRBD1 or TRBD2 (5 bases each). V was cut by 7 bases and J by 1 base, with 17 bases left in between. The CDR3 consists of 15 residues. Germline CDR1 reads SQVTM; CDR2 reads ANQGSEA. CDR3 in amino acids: CSGAGPGASYNEQFF. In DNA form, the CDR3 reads TGCAGCGGGGCAGGCCCCGGGGCGTCCTACAATGAGCAGTTCTTC.